The 24 T cell receptor beta chains below come from one sample, sequenced in a study of response to subunit inactivated influenza vaccine. Each CDR3 protein gets one entry after TCRdb re-called the RT-PCR reads with MiXCR. The profile covers some 540,000 distinct CDR3 sequences, with 20% to 25% appearing a single time and 2.5% to 3% taken by the ten largest. These data are also associated with another study on T cells expressing NK-cell markers. From that report: TCR beta libraries carry UMIs added by 5'RACE template switching.

The sample here was CD4+ T cells sorted from PBMCs, taken 12 days after vaccination. These TCRs come from a man in his forties or fifties who received an inactivated influenza vaccine.

This clonotype was detected only a few times. The gene calls are TRBV5-1 and TRBJ2-7, with unresolved D. V lost 4 bases and J lost 3, with 14 bases in between. The CDR3 has 14 residues. Germline assignment: CDR1 SGHRS and CDR2 YFSETQ. CDR3 in amino acids: CASSPGPKDYEQYF. CDR3 nucleotides: TGCGCCAGCAGCCCCGGGCCCAAGGACTACGAGCAGTACTTC.

V usage is TRBV12-3 or TRBV12-4 and J usage is TRBJ1-5; D is ambiguous. The CDR3 covers 13 residues. Trimming stripped 1 base from V and 9 bases from J, with 10 bases between. The CDR3 region is CASSLVASMPQHF. CDR3 coding DNA: TGTGCCAGCAGTTTAGTAGCTTCCATGCCCCAGCATTTT.

The chain has TRBV12-3 or TRBV12-4 and TRBJ2-2; D may be TRBD2 (6 bases). Trimming shortened V by 6 bases and J by 6 bases, and 14 bases separated the two germline ends. This CDR3 is 14 amino acids long. The CDR3 DNA follows: TGTGCCAGCAGCGCCGGGACTTTTCCCGGGGAGCTGTTTTTT. Translating it yields CASSAGTFPGELFF.

The rearrangement uses TRBV20-1 and TRBJ2-2; D possibly uses TRBD1 or TRBD2 (5 bases each). This CDR3 is built from 15 residues. Germline V gene sequence: CDR1 DFQATT, CDR2 SNEGSKA (reference sequence). V was cut by 4 bases and J by 5 bases, with 17 bases left in between. The CDR3 nucleotides read TGCAGTGCTACCAATGGGGGTCGGGATACCGGGGAGCTGTTTTTT. Translating gives CSATNGGRDTGELFF.

This clonotype occurred a few times. The chain links TRBV11-1 to TRBJ2-1; 14 bases fit TRBD2. CDR3 length: 20 residues. Germline values: CDR1 SGHAT, CDR2 FQDESV (reference sequence). V was clipped by 1 base and J by 1 base; unmatched bases: 9. Written as DNA, the CDR3 is TGTGCCAGCAGCTTAGGACTAGCGGGAGGGCTGAGGGTATCCTACAATGAGCAGTTCTTC. It yields the protein CASSLGLAGGLRVSYNEQFF.

The J gene is TRBJ2-4, the V gene TRBV11-2; TRBD1 matches at 9 bases. Germline V gene lookup returns CDR1 SGHAT and CDR2 FQNNGV. The length of the CDR3 is 17 residues. With 5 bases clipped from V and 8 bases from J, the junction kept 16 bases outside the gene matches. The CDR3 loop is CASSTPSDRGVRDIQYF. CDR3 DNA sequence: TGTGCCAGCAGCACGCCCTCGGACAGGGGAGTGAGGGACATTCAGTACTTC. The whole variable domain, remainder taken from reference TRBV11-2 and TRBJ2-4, is EAGVAQSPRYKIIEKRQSVAFWCNPISGHATLYWYQQILGQGPKLLIQFQNNGVVDDSQLPKDRFSAERLKGVDSTLKIQPAKLEDSAVYLCASSTPSDRGVRDIQYFGAGTRLSVL.

This clonotype was seen a few times. V is TRBV29-1 and J is TRBJ2-3; 11 bases match TRBD2. J was trimmed by 2 bases and V by 7 bases; bases with no gene match: 5. Germline V CDR1 and CDR2: SQVTM, ANQGSEA. The CDR3 consists of 14 residues. The CDR3 nucleotides are TGCAGCGGTGCTAGCGGGGGGTACACAGATACGCAGTATTTT. As protein: CSGASGGYTDTQYF.

This CDR3 is CASSQEWTADTQYF. CDR3 DNA sequence: TGCGCCAGCAGCCAAGAATGGACTGCAGATACGCAGTATTTT. The chain couples TRBV4-3 to TRBJ2-3; a possible D gene is TRBD2 (5 bases). V was pared by 0 bases and J by 4 bases, with 8 bases between. This CDR3 comprises 14 residues. Germline values: CDR1 LGHNA, CDR2 YSLEER.

The V call is TRBV2, the J call TRBJ1-2; no firm D call. The V and J ends lost 8 bases and 5 bases respectively, with 15 bases between them. In germline, CDR1 is SNHLY, CDR2 FYNNEI. The CDR3 sequence is 13 residues long. Here the CDR3 DNA reads TGTGCCAGCCATCCCCTTTTAGGGTATGGCTACACCTTC. This codes for CASHPLLGYGYTF.

The V gene is TRBV3-1, the J gene TRBJ2-3, with 7 bases lining up with TRBD2. Trimming removed 5 bases from V and 0 bases from J; junction bases left unmatched: 5. Germline V gene lookup returns CDR1 LGHDT and CDR2 YNNKEL (reference sequence). The CDR3 spans 15 residues. The DNA of the CDR3 is TGTGCCAGCAGCTCAGGCGGGAGAAGCACAGATACGCAGTATTTT. Translated, it gives CASSSGGRSTDTQYF.

This chain joins TRBV20-1 and TRBJ2-7; D is uncertain. V dropped 0 bases and J dropped 6 bases, with 6 bases sitting between them. The V gene's germline CDR1 is DFQATT and CDR2 SNEGSKA (reference sequence). The CDR3 covers 11 residues. The CDR3 here is CSARDQLEQYF. In nucleotides, the CDR3 is TGCAGTGCTAGAGATCAGCTCGAGCAGTACTTC.

The CDR3 sequence is CASRGILGPRGLNTGELFF. Written as DNA, the CDR3 is TGTGCCAGCAGGGGAATACTAGGCCCCCGAGGGTTGAACACCGGGGAGCTGTTTTTT. V usage is TRBV6-2 or TRBV6-3 and J usage is TRBJ2-2; D might be TRBD2 (5 bases). Per the germline V gene, CDR1 is MNHEY and CDR2 is SVGEGT. V lost 6 bases, J lost 1 base, and 24 bases lay in between. CDR3 length: 19 amino acids.

The genes are TRBV29-1 and TRBJ1-6; D is unresolved. The CDR3 extends over 13 amino acids. Germline CDR1 and CDR2: SQVTM and ANQGSEA. V lost 8 bases to trimming and J lost 3 bases, with 11 bases between them. CDR3 nucleotide sequence: TGCAGCATAAGACCAAGCTATAATTCACCCCTCCACTTT. Its protein product is CSIRPSYNSPLHF.

This clonotype has only a few counts. The CDR3 DNA reads TGCGCCAGCAGCTTGTTTCGGCGGGAGCAGTTCTTC. Amino acid sequence: CASSLFRREQFF. The J gene is TRBJ2-1, the V gene TRBV5-1; no reliable D call. The CDR3 spans 12 residues. The V gene's germline CDR1 is SGHRS and CDR2 YFSETQ. V lost 1 base, J lost 10 bases, and 9 bases lay in between.

About this clonotype itself: The limits of the CDR3 on the DNA are not certain, so only TCRdb's listed CDR3 is given. The chain combines TRBV12-3 or TRBV12-4 with TRBJ1-4; no check of the table's D call, TRBD1, against the DNA was made. The CDR3 is 17 residues long, counting both termini. This chain's CDR3 is CASSPGGSAPLMKNCFF.

This clonotype appeared a few times. This chain links TRBV12-3 or TRBV12-4 with TRBJ2-1; the D gene is possibly TRBD2 (6 bases). CDR3 length: 17 amino acids. V was clipped by 6 bases and J by 5 bases, with 23 bases between them. CDR3 coding DNA: TGTGCCAGCAGACCTATGTTCGGGGGACGCATCAACAATGAGCAGTTCTTC. Its protein is CASRPMFGGRINNEQFF.

DNA for the CDR3: TGTGCCAGCAGTTTAAGAGCGGGAGGACTCTACGAGCAGTACTTC. It yields the protein CASSLRAGGLYEQYF. This rearrangement joins TRBV12-3 or TRBV12-4 to TRBJ2-7, with TRBD2 matching 9 bases. CDR3 length: 15 amino acids. The V gene end was trimmed by 2 bases and the J gene end by 3 bases; junction bases not matched to a gene: 5.

This clonotype was counted only a few times. V gene TRBV9 combines with J gene TRBJ1-4, with 8 bases matching TRBD1. The CDR3 spans 14 residues. CDR1 is SGDLS and CDR2 is YYNGEE in the germline V gene. The junction had 2 bases not matched to a gene; V was cut back by 4 bases and J by 3 bases. CDR3 amino acids: CASSTTGANEKLFF. The CDR3 nucleotides read TGTGCCAGCAGCACGACAGGGGCTAATGAAAAACTGTTTTTT.

In this sample, this clonotype turned up a few times. A junction boundary mismatches the germline segment, possibly from a read error. The V call is TRBV7-9, the J call TRBJ2-3; 7 bases map to TRBD2. The length of the CDR3 is 16 residues. Germline CDR1 SEHNR, CDR2 FQNEAQ (reference sequence). The CDR3 DNA follows: TGTGCCAGCAACTTAGGTGGCGGGAGAAGCACAGATACGCAGTATTTT. As protein: CASNLGGGRSTDTQYF.

There are a few counts of this clonotype. The chain joins TRBV2 to TRBJ1-5; D call uncertain. CDR3 length equals 11 residues. V lost 6 bases, J lost 3 bases, and 3 bases lay in between. Per germline, CDR1 SNHLY and CDR2 FYNNEI. CDR3 region: CASRDNQPQHF. CDR3 coding DNA: TGTGCCAGCAGGGACAATCAGCCCCAGCATTTT. Together with reference TRBV2 and TRBJ1-5, the CDR3 gives the full variable domain: EPEVTQTPSHQVTQMGQEVILRCVPISNHLYFYWYRQILGQKVEFLVSFYNNEISEKSEIFDDQFSVERPDGSNFTLKIRSTKLEDSAMYFCASRDNQPQHFGDGTRLSIL.

The sample holds many counts of this clonotype. The chain's CDR3 is CASSLATGGNEQFF. In DNA, the CDR3 is TGTGCCAGCAGCTTGGCCACAGGGGGGAATGAGCAGTTCTTC. The rearrangement links TRBV5-6 to TRBJ2-1, with 8 bases aligning to TRBD1. This CDR3 contains 14 residues. V lost 0 bases to trimming and J lost 7 bases; unmatched junction nucleotides: 3. CDR1 is SGHDT, CDR2 YYEEEE, per germline.

V gene TRBV7-2 combines with J gene TRBJ1-2; unclear D gene. There are 14 residues in the CDR3. V was shortened by 0 bases and J by 7 bases, with 12 bases between the two germline ends. CDR1 is SGHTA and CDR2 is FQGNSA in the germline V gene. The CDR3 here is CASSLARGGGGYTF. The DNA for the CDR3 is TGTGCCAGCAGCTTAGCTCGGGGAGGCGGTGGCTACACCTTC.

This rearrangement joins TRBV5-1 to TRBJ1-4; a weak D match, TRBD1 (6 bases). CDR1 SGHRS and CDR2 YFSETQ come from the germline V gene. V lost 4 bases and J lost 3, with 13 bases in between. The CDR3 loop spans 15 amino acids. CDR3 region: CASSANRAANEKLFF. The CDR3 DNA sequence: TGCGCCAGCAGCGCTAACAGGGCTGCTAATGAAAAACTGTTTTTT.

V gene TRBV7-2 combines with J gene TRBJ2-3; D unresolved. Germline loops: CDR1 SGHTA, CDR2 FQGNSA. This CDR3 contains 14 residues. Trimming cost V 5 bases and J 0 bases, with 9 bases left between them. CDR3 amino acids: CASSADISTDTQYF. The DNA for the CDR3 is TGTGCCAGCAGCGCTGACATAAGCACAGATACGCAGTATTTT.